This TCR beta chain was identified in a study of T-cell memory formation after mild COVID-19. Broader study findings: Clones that contracted from day 15 to 85 had balanced CD4/CD8; later expanders were CD4+ biased.

This clonotype was seen only a few times. Its target is unknown. Germline values: CDR1 SGHTA, CDR2 FQGNSA. Trimming took off 1 base at V and 2 bases at J, with 17 bases between the two ends. The CDR3 length is 17 residues. Constant-segment primers were used for 5'RACE, and the resulting TCR alpha and TCR beta cDNA libraries carried sample barcodes and UMIs. Via MiXCR, TCRdb re-called the 5' RACE reads, giving one row per CDR3 protein. The table lists around 450,000 distinct CDR3 sequences, over 15% of them singletons. The sequence was obtained from an adult woman who had mild COVID-19 (a few samples of this study predate the infection). Cell type and time point are not known. The sequenced sample was PBMCs or a T cell subset sorted from them (not recorded which). V and J are TRBV7-2 and TRBJ1-2; D might be TRBD1 (5 bases). CDR3 loop: CASSLVGAGDGNYGYTF. For the CDR3, the DNA is TGTGCCAGCAGCTTAGTTGGAGCGGGGGACGGAAACTATGGCTACACCTTC.